This entry features one T cell receptor (beta chain) sequence. Its antigen is as yet unknown. Generated by immunoSEQ multiplex PCR, the TCRdb table keeps only in-frame clones and is missing some. Here the sample spans some 180,000 clones, around nine tenths being singletons. Trimming stripped 7 bases from V and 4 bases from J, with 22 bases between. In germline, CDR1 is GTSNPN, CDR2 SVGIG (reference sequence). The CDR3 has 15 residues. This sample stems from a study of T cell responses to AZD1222 COVID-19 vaccine. Findings and caveats of the study: Spike-specific TCR depth and breadth grew after two AZD1222 doses. Baseline serology detected seropositivity in only a handful of AZD1222 recipients.

V and J are TRBV30 and TRBJ1-2, with a possible D match to TRBD1 (6 bases). Sample: peripheral blood, taken 28 days after the second AZD1222 dose. This clonotype was obtained from an adult who received the AZD1222 COVID-19 vaccine. The CDR3 here is CASVRGQIFLYGYTF. The CDR3 DNA is TGTGCCTCCGTACGGGGGCAGATATTTCTCTATGGCTACACCTTC. Looking up the rest from reference TRBV30 and TRBJ1-2 gives the full variable domain: SQTIHQWPATLVQPVGSPLSLECTVEGTSNPNLYWYRQAAGRGLQLLFYSVGIGQISSEVPQNLSASRPQDRQFILSSKKLLLSDSGFYLCASVRGQIFLYGYTFGSGTRLTVV.